This entry describes one T cell receptor (beta chain). The sample has other DNA sequences that encode this CDR3 too. Authors' methods: Counts of nucleated cells, estimated from reference gene primer amplification, were obtained. Only in-frame clones appear in the TCRdb table, and some are missing; sequencing was by immunoSEQ multiplex PCR. Clone size and the V and J calls come from that table; the DNA yielded D and trimming. Of roughly 100,000 clones in the sample, about nine tenths are singletons; the top ten hold more than 4.5%. Seattle enrolled patients during active infection and tracked them longitudinally. The sample originates from a study of blood T cell repertoires in COVID-19. In the study overall: Acute and convalescent COVID-19 samples came from the United States, Italy and Spain. From T cells, B-cell-depleted T cells, or PBMCs came the material, which was cDNA or gDNA.

Germline V CDR1 and CDR2: ENHRY, SYGVKD. The CDR3 sequence is 14 residues long. Trimming cost V 2 bases and J 2 bases, with 9 bases left between them. The chain recombines TRBV10-3 with TRBJ2-5; maybe TRBD1 (5 bases). The receptor was isolated from a woman between 50 and 59 years old with COVID-19, enrolled during active disease. Sequenced sample: peripheral blood. The CDR3 sequence is CAISEGAAQETQYF. The CDR3 DNA is TGTGCCATCAGTGAGGGGGCGGCTCAAGAGACCCAGTACTTC.